This T cell receptor (beta chain) appears in the sequencing data of a study of blood T cell repertoires in COVID-19. Study in general: Researchers got acute and convalescent COVID-19 samples from the United States, Italy and Spain.

This clone was detected a few times. V shed 2 bases, J shed 2 bases, and the junction held 1 base outside the gene matches. The CDR3 has 15 residues. The germline V gene has CDR1 MGHRA and CDR2 YSYEKL. Sequencing was performed with immunoSEQ multiplex PCR; in TCRdb, only in-frame clones are kept and a portion is missing. The sample yields approximately 52,000 clones, roughly 87% seen once. The sequenced sample was peripheral blood. The clonotype comes from a human donor with active COVID-19. The donor label of this sample is uncertain. The rearrangement joins TRBV4-1 to TRBJ2-7; TRBD2 agrees at 12 bases. CDR3 region: CASSQRLAGAYEQYF. The CDR3 nucleotides are TGCGCCAGCAGCCAACGACTAGCGGGGGCCTACGAGCAGTACTTC.